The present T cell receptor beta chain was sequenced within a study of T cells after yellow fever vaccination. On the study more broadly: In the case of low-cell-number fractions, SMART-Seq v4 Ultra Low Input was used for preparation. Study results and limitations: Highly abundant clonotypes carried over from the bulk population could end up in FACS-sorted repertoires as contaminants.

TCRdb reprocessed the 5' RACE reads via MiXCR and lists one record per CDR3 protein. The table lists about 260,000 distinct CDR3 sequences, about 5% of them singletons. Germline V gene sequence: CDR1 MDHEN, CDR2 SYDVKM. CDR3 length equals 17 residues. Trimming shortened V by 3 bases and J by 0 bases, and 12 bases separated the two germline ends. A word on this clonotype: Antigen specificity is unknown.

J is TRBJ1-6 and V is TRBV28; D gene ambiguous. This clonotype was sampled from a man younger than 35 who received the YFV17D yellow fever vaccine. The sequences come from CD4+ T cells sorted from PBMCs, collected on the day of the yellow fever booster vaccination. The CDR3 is CASSLSFLASYNSPLHF. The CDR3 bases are TGTGCCAGCAGTTTGTCCTTTTTGGCCTCCTATAATTCACCCCTCCACTTT.